Listed below are T cell receptor beta chains from one sample, sequenced in a study of patients and donors after allogeneic stem cell transplantation. TCRdb processed the RT-PCR reads anew with MiXCR; each CDR3 protein has one entry. The table includes 70,000 to 75,000 distinct CDR3 sequences, approximately 25% detected once. The source material was blood, either unsorted or a sorted T cell fraction (not recorded which). These receptors all come from a human donor who was either an allogeneic HSCT recipient or a stem cell or donor lymphocyte infusion donor (not recorded which). It is not recorded whose cells these are; they may come from a transplant donor. Both conserved end residues are part of each CDR3. The order of the fields is clone size, V gene, J gene, D gene, CDR3 protein, CDR3 DNA. The D gene is left open where the match is weak. Clone size is shown for a subset of rows, as once, few, many or a class of expanded clone.

clone_size: .; v_call: TRBV20-1; j_call: TRBJ2-7; d_call: TRBD1; cdr3_aa: CSAPDRGSYEQYF; cdr3_nt: TGCAGTGCTCCGGACAGGGGGAGCTACGAGCAGTACTTC
clone_size: many; v_call: TRBV7-2; j_call: TRBJ1-1; d_call: TRBD1; cdr3_aa: CASTNGQGATEAFF; cdr3_nt: TGTGCCAGCACGAACGGACAGGGGGCAACTGAAGCTTTCTTT
clone_size: .; v_call: TRBV6-2/TRBV6-3; j_call: TRBJ1-5; d_call: TRBD1; cdr3_aa: CASSYRRTGGPNQPQHF; cdr3_nt: TGTGCCAGCAGTTACCGTCGGACAGGGGGCCCCAATCAGCCCCAGCATTTT
clone_size: many; v_call: TRBV7-2; j_call: TRBJ1-4; d_call: .; cdr3_aa: CASSLFEGSAKLFF; cdr3_nt: TGTGCCAGCAGCTTATTTGAGGGCAGTGCAAAGCTGTTTTTT
clone_size: few; v_call: TRBV7-3; j_call: TRBJ1-4; d_call: .; cdr3_aa: CASSLGFATNEKLFF; cdr3_nt: TGTGCCAGCAGCTTGGGCTTTGCAACTAATGAAAAACTGTTTTTT
clone_size: .; v_call: TRBV5-1; j_call: TRBJ2-7; d_call: .; cdr3_aa: CASSWRDSYEQYF; cdr3_nt: TGCGCCAGCAGCTGGCGAGACTCCTACGAGCAGTACTTC
clone_size: .; v_call: TRBV7-2; j_call: TRBJ1-6; d_call: .; cdr3_aa: CASSLEALINSPLHF; cdr3_nt: TGTGCCAGCAGCTTAGAAGCACTGATTAATTCACCCCTCCACTTT
clone_size: .; v_call: TRBV7-2; j_call: TRBJ2-3; d_call: TRBD2; cdr3_aa: CASSPALFSGGLTDTQYF; cdr3_nt: TGTGCCAGCAGCCCAGCCTTGTTTAGCGGGGGACTGACAGATACGCAGTATTTT
clone_size: .; v_call: TRBV7-9; j_call: TRBJ2-3; d_call: TRBD2; cdr3_aa: CASRPTGGSDTQYF; cdr3_nt: TGTGCCAGCAGGCCAACGGGGGGATCGGATACGCAGTATTTT
clone_size: .; v_call: TRBV3-1; j_call: TRBJ1-1; d_call: .; cdr3_aa: CASSQDRPPGLTEAFF; cdr3_nt: TGTGCCAGCAGCCAAGACCGCCCCCCGGGACTTACTGAAGCTTTCTTT
clone_size: few; v_call: TRBV6-5; j_call: TRBJ2-3; d_call: .; cdr3_aa: CASSYSGTDTQYF; cdr3_nt: TGTGCCAGCAGTTACTCCGGCACAGATACGCAGTATTTT
clone_size: few; v_call: TRBV10-3; j_call: TRBJ1-4; d_call: TRBD1; cdr3_aa: CAISGDSLDEKLFF; cdr3_nt: TGTGCCATCAGTGGGGACAGCCTTGATGAAAAACTGTTTTTT
clone_size: few; v_call: TRBV20-1; j_call: TRBJ1-3; d_call: TRBD1; cdr3_aa: CSARTRTGPGNTIYF; cdr3_nt: TGCAGTGCTAGAACCAGGACAGGCCCTGGAAACACCATATATTTT
clone_size: .; v_call: TRBV20-1; j_call: TRBJ2-1; d_call: TRBD2; cdr3_aa: CSARPTSGRQYYNEQFF; cdr3_nt: TGCAGTGCTAGGCCTACTAGCGGGAGGCAATACTACAATGAGCAGTTCTTC
clone_size: few; v_call: TRBV2; j_call: TRBJ1-5; d_call: .; cdr3_aa: CASRAGQTGNQPQHF; cdr3_nt: TGTGCCAGCAGGGCGGGACAAACCGGCAATCAGCCCCAGCATTTT
clone_size: .; v_call: TRBV2; j_call: TRBJ2-2; d_call: .; cdr3_aa: CASMLVGLRAGGELFF; cdr3_nt: TGTGCCAGCATGCTGGTGGGATTGAGAGCGGGCGGGGAGCTGTTTTTT
clone_size: .; v_call: TRBV20-1; j_call: TRBJ2-7; d_call: TRBD2; cdr3_aa: CSARATSGGYYEQYF; cdr3_nt: TGCAGTGCTAGAGCTACTAGCGGGGGGTACTACGAGCAGTACTTC
clone_size: .; v_call: TRBV12-5; j_call: TRBJ2-7; d_call: .; cdr3_aa: CASGLVLFGASYEQYF; cdr3_nt: TGTGCTAGTGGTTTGGTACTTTTTGGGGCCTCCTACGAGCAGTACTTC
clone_size: .; v_call: TRBV9; j_call: TRBJ1-1; d_call: .; cdr3_aa: CARSVGALNTEAFF; cdr3_nt: TGTGCCAGAAGCGTGGGAGCCCTGAACACTGAAGCTTTCTTT